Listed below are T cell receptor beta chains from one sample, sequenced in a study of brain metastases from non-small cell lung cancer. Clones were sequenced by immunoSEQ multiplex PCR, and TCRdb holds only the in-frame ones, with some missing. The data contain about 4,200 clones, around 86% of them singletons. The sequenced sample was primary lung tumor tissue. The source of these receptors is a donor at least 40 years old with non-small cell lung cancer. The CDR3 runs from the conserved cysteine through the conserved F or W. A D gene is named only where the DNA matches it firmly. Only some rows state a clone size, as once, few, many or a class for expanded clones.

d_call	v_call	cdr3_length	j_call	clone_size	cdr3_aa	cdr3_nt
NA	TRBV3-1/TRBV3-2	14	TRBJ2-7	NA	CASSPDGLHYEQYF	TGTGCCAGCAGCCCGGACGGTCTGCACTACGAGCAGTACTTC
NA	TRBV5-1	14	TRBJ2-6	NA	CASSGSTGANVLTF	TGCGCCAGCAGCGGGTCGACTGGGGCCAACGTCCTGACTTTC
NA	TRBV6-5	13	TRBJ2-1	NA	CASSYSGVGHPFF	TGTGCCAGCAGTTACTCGGGGGTAGGCCATCCGTTCTTC
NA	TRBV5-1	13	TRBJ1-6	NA	CASSLVTGSPLHF	TGCGCCAGCAGCTTGGTTACGGGCTCACCCCTCCACTTT
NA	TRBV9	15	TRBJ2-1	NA	CASSPLPRRDHEQFF	TGTGCCAGCAGCCCCCTTCCGCGGCGGGATCACGAGCAGTTCTTC
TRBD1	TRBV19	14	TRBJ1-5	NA	CASTGTGWNQPQHF	TGTGCCAGTACCGGGACAGGGTGGAATCAGCCCCAGCATTTT
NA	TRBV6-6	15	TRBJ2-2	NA	CASSFGPMNTGELFF	TGTGCCAGCAGTTTCGGACCGATGAACACCGGGGAGCTGTTTTTT
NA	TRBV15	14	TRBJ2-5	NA	CATSRVGGAETQYF	TGTGCCACCAGCAGAGTGGGGGGCGCGGAGACCCAGTACTTC
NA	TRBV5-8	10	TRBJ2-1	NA	CASSFPEQFF	TGTGCCAGCAGCTTCCCTGAGCAGTTCTTC
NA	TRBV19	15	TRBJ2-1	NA	CASSMDRSAYNEQFF	TGTGCCAGTAGTATGGACCGTTCGGCATACAATGAGCAGTTCTTC
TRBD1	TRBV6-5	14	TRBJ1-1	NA	CASSPTGVIAEAFF	TGTGCCAGCAGTCCGACAGGGGTTATTGCTGAAGCTTTCTTT
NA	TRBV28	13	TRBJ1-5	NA	CASSFGQTQPQHF	TGTGCCAGCAGTTTTGGGCAGACTCAGCCCCAGCATTTT
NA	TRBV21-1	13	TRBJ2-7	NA	CASVGGDSYEQYF	TGTGCCAGCGTGGGCGGGGATTCCTACGAGCAGTACTTC
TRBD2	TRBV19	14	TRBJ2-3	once	CASSQRLAADTQYF	TGTGCCAGTAGCCAGAGACTAGCAGCAGATACGCAGTATTTT
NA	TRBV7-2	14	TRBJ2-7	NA	CANSPGLLAFEQYF	TGTGCCAACAGCCCAGGACTATTAGCGTTCGAGCAGTACTTC
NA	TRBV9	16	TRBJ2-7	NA	CASSVGWGLGGDEQYF	TGTGCCAGCAGCGTAGGTTGGGGTCTGGGGGGCGACGAGCAGTACTTC
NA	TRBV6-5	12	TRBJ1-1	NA	CASTVGYTEAFF	TGTGCCAGCACGGTGGGCTACACTGAAGCTTTCTTT
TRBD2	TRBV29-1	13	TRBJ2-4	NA	CSAGLATKNIQYF	TGCAGCGCGGGACTAGCGACCAAAAACATTCAGTACTTC
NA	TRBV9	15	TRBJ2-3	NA	CASSVDPGAGDTQYF	TGTGCCAGCAGCGTAGACCCGGGGGCGGGGGATACGCAGTATTTT
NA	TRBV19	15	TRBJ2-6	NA	CATLPWGAGANVLTF	TGTGCCACCCTGCCTTGGGGGGCTGGGGCCAACGTCCTGACTTTC
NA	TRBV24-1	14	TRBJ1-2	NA	CATSDERSNYGYTF	TGTGCCACCAGTGATGAGAGATCTAACTATGGCTACACCTTC
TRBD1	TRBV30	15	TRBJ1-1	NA	CAWRDDRAVDTEAFF	TGTGCTTGGAGGGACGACAGGGCGGTGGACACTGAAGCTTTCTTT
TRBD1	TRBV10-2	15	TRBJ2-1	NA	CASRPGTGDLDEQFF	TGCGCCAGCAGGCCCGGGACAGGGGATTTGGATGAGCAGTTCTTC
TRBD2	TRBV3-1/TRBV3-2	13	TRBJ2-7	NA	CASSLAGRYEQYF	TGTGCCAGCAGCCTAGCGGGCCGCTACGAGCAGTACTTC
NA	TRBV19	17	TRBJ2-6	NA	CTSSIGGGLSGANVLTF	TGTACCAGTAGTATAGGGGGAGGTCTCTCTGGGGCCAACGTCCTGACTTTC
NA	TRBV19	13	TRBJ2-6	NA	CASNAGGANVLTF	TGTGCCAGTAATGCAGGAGGGGCCAACGTCCTGACTTTC
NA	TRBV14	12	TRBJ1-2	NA	CASSHEVRGYTF	TGTGCCAGCAGCCACGAAGTGAGGGGCTACACCTTC
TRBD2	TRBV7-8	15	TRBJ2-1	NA	CASSSTSGSYNEQFF	TGTGCCAGCAGCAGTACTAGCGGGAGTTACAATGAGCAGTTCTTC
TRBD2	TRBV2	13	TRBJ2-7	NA	CASSDLAENEQYF	TGTGCCAGCAGTGACCTAGCGGAAAACGAGCAGTACTTC
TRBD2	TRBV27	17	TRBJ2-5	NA	CASSLGAPGLAQETQYF	TGTGCCAGCAGTCTCGGGGCACCGGGACTAGCCCAAGAGACCCAGTACTTC
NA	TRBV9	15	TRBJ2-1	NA	CASSVEDSSYNEQFF	TGTGCCAGCAGCGTAGAAGACAGCTCCTACAATGAGCAGTTCTTC
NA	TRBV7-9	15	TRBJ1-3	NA	CASSLEGLRRNTIYF	TGTGCCAGCAGCTTAGAGGGACTCCGGCGAAACACCATATATTTT
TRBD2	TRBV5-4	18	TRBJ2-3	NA	CASSPGTSGRIGTDTQYF	TGTGCCAGCAGCCCCGGGACTAGCGGGAGAATCGGCACAGATACGCAGTATTTT
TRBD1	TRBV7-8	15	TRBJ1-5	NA	CASSVDRGNRQPQHF	TGTGCCAGCAGCGTGGACAGGGGAAACCGGCAGCCCCAGCATTTT
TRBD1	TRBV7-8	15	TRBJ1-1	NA	CASSRGQGANTEAFF	TGTGCCAGCAGCAGGGGACAGGGGGCGAACACTGAAGCTTTCTTT
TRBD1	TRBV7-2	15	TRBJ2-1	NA	CASSLERQGDNEQFF	TGTGCCAGCAGCTTAGAGCGACAGGGGGACAATGAGCAGTTCTTC
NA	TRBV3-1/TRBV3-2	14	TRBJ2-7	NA	CASSPGTTPYEQYF	TGTGCCAGCAGCCCGGGGACAACACCCTACGAGCAGTACTTC
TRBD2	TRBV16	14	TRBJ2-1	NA	CASSQSGGRAEQFF	TGTGCCAGCAGCCAATCAGGCGGGAGGGCTGAGCAGTTCTTC
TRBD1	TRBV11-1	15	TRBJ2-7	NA	CASSSQGQAPYEQYF	TGTGCCAGCAGCTCCCAGGGACAGGCGCCCTACGAGCAGTACTTT
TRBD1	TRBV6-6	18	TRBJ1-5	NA	CASSPPGQGFGGNQPQHF	TGTGCCAGCAGTCCTCCGGGACAGGGGTTCGGGGGCAATCAGCCCCAGCATTTT
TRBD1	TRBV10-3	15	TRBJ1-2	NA	CAITSQGAGNYGYTF	TGTGCCATCACTTCACAGGGGGCGGGTAACTATGGCTACACCTTC
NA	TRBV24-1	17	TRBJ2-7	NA	CATSDASYPGQQHEQYF	TGTGCCACCAGTGATGCTTCTTATCCGGGACAACAGCACGAGCAGTACTTT
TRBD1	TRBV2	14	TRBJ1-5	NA	CASISDRGNQPQHF	TGTGCCAGCATCTCCGACAGGGGGAATCAGCCCCAGCATTTT
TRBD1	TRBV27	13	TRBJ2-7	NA	CASSVTGDHEQYF	TGTGCCAGCAGTGTTACAGGGGACCACGAGCAGTACTTC
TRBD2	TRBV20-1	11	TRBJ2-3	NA	CSAREGGTQYF	TGCAGTGCTCGGGAGGGGGGGACGCAGTATTTT